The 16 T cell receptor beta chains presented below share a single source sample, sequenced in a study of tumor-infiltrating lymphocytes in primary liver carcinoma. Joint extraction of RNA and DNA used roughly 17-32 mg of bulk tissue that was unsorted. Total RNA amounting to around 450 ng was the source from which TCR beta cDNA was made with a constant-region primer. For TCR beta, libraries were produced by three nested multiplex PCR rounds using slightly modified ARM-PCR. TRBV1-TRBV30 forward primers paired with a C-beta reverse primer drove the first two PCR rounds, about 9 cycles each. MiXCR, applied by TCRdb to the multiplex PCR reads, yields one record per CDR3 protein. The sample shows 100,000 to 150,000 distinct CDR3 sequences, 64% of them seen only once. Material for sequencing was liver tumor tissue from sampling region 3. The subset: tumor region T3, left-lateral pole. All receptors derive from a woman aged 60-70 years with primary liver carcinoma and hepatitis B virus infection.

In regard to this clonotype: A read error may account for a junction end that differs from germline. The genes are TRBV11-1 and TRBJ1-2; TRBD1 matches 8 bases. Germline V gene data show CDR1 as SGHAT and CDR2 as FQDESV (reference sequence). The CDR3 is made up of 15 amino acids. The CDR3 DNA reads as TGTGACAGCAGTTTCTTGGACAGGGTCAGGGATGGCTACACCTTC. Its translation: CDSSFLDRVRDGYTF.

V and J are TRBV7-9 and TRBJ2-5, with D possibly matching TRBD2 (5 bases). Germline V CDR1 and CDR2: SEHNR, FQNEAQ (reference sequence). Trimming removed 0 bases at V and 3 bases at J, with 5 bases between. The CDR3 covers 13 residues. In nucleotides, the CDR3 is TGTGCCAGCAGCTTAGCCGGGAAAGAGACCCAGTACTTC. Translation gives CASSLAGKETQYF. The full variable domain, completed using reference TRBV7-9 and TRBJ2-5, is DTGVSQNPRHKITKRGQNVTFRCDPISEHNRLYWYRQTLGQGPEFLTYFQNEAQLEKSRLLSDRFSAERPKGSFSTLEIQRTEQGDSAMYLCASSLAGKETQYFGPGTRLLVL.

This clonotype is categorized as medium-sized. The CDR3 loop reads CASSFSQGSYEQYF. The CDR3 DNA sequence: TGTGCCAGCAGCTTCTCCCAAGGATCCTACGAGCAGTACTTC. The chain employs TRBV11-2 and TRBJ2-7; D call uncertain. The CDR3 has 14 residues. With 3 bases removed from V and 1 base from J, the gap between germline ends came to 10 bases. The V gene's germline CDR1 is SGHAT and CDR2 FQNNGV.

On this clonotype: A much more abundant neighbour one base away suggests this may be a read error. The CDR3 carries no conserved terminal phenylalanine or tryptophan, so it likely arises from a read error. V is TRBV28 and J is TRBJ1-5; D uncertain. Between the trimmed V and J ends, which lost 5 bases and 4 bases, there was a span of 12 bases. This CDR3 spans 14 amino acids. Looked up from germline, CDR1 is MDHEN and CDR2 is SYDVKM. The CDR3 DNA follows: TGTGCCAGCAGTCTACACGGCAATAATCAGCCCCAGCATTTA. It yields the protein CASSLHGNNQPQHL.

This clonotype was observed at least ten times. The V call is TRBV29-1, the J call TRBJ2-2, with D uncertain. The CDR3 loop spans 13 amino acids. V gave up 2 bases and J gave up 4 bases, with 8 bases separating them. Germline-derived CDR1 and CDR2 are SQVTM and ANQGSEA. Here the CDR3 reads CSVEMASTGELFF. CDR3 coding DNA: TGCAGCGTTGAAATGGCCAGCACCGGGGAGCTGTTTTTT.

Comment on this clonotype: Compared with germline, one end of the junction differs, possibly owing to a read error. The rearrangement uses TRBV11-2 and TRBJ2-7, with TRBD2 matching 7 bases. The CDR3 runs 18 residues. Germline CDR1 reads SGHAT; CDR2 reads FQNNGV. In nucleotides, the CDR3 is TGTGTCAGCGGCTTAGATTGGGTCAGTCTAGCGGATCCCTACGAGCAGTACTTC. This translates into CVSGLDWVSLADPYEQYF.

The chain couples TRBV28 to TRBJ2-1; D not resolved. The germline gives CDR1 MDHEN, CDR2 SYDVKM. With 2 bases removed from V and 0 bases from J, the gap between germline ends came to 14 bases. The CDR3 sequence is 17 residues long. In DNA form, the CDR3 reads TGTGCCAGCAGTTTAGCTAGTGAAGGGCTCTCCTACAATGAGCAGTTCTTC. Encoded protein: CASSLASEGLSYNEQFF.

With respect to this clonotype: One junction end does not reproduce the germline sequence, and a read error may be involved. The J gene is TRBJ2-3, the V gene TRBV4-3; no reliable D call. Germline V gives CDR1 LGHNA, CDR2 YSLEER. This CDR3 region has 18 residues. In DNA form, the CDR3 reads TGCGCCAACAGCCAGTCGGTCTGGCTGGGTGATCCCGATGATACGCAGTATTTT. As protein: CANSQSVWLGDPDDTQYF.

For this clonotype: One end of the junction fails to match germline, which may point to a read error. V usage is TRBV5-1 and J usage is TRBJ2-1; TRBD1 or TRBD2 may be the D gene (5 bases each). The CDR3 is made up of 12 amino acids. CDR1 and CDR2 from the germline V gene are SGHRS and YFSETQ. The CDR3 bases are TGCACCAGCAGCTGGGGGATCGGGGAGCAGTTCTTC. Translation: CTSSWGIGEQFF.

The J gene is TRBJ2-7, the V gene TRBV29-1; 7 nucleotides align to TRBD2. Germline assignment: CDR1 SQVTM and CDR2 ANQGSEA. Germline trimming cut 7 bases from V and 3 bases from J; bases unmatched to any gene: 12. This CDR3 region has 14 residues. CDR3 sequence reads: CSARRDGEGYEQYF. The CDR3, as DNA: TGCAGCGCAAGAAGGGACGGGGAGGGCTACGAGCAGTACTTC.

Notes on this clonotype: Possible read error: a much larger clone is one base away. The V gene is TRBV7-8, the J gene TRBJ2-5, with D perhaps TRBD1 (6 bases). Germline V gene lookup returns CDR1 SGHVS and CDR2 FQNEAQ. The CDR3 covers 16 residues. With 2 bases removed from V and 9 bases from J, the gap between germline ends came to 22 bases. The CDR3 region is CASSLNRTVLQASQYF. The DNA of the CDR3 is TGTGCCAGCAGCTTAAACCGGACAGTCCTCCAAGCGTCCCAGTACTTC. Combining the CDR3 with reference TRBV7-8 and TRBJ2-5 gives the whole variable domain GAGVSQSPRYKVAKRGQDVALRCDPISGHVSLFWYQQALGQGPEFLTYFQNEAQLDKSGLPSDRFFAERPEGSVSTLKIQRTQQEDSAVYLCASSLNRTVLQASQYFGPGTRLLVL.

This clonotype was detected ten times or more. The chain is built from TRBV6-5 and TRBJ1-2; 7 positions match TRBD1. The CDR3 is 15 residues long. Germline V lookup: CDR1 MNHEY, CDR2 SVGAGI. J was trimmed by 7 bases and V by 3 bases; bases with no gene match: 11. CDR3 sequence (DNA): TGTGCCAGCAGTTATCAACAGGGGCGGGTCGGTGGCTACACCTTC. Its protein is CASSYQQGRVGGYTF.

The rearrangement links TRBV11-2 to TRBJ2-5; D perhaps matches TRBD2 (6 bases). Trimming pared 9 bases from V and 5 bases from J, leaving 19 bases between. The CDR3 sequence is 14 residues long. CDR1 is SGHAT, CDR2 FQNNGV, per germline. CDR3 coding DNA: TGTGCCAGTAGTGTTGGACCCGGGGGTGAGACCCAGTACTTC. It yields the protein CASSVGPGGETQYF.

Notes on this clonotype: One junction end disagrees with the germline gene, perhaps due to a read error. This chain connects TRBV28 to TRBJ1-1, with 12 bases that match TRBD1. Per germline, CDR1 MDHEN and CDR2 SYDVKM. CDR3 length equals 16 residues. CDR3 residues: CACSHRDRGRSFVAFF. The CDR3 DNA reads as TGTGCCTGCAGTCACCGGGACAGGGGGCGTTCATTTGTTGCTTTCTTT. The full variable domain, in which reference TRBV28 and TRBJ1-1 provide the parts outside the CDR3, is DVKVTQSSRYLVKRTGEKVFLECVQDMDHENMFWYRQDPGLGLRLIYFSYDVKMKEKGDIPEGYSVSREKKERFSLILESASTNQTSMYLCACSHRDRGRSFVAFFGQGTRLTVV.

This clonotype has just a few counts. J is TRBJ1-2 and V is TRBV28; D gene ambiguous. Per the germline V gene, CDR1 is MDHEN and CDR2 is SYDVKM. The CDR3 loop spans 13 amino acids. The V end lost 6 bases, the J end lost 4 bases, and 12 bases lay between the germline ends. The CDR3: CASRYTQSYGYTF. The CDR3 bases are TGTGCCAGCAGATATACACAGAGCTATGGCTACACCTTC.

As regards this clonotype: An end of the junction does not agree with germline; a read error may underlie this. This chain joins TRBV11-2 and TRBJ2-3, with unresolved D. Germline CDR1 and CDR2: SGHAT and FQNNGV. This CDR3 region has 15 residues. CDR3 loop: CVSSLICGATDTQYF. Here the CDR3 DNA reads TGTGTCAGCAGCTTAATATGCGGCGCTACAGATACGCAGTATTTT.